This TCR beta chain originates from a study of Ad26.COV2.S vaccination and SARS-CoV-2 variants (dated by TCRdb to the early 2020s). Context from the whole study: The specificity and breadth of SARS-CoV-2-reactive T cell receptors after Ad26.COV2.S vaccination were assessed by TCRbeta repertoire sequencing. A total of 32 samples were included in the TCR-sequenced set, comprising about 20 Ad26.COV2.S vaccine recipients, 5 placebo recipients and 8 SARS-CoV-2 convalescent individuals.

The immunoSEQ Assay was the method used to sequence TCRbeta CDR3 regions. After extraction, genomic DNA underwent amplification by bias-controlled multiplex PCR, followed by high-throughput sequencing. The authors' pipeline ran thus. To quantify the absolute abundance of each unique TCRbeta CDR3 region, sequences were collapsed and filtered. T cell fraction was estimated by normalization of TCRbeta template counts to usable DNA, with usable DNA being measured through amplification of reference genes present in all nucleated cells. Repertoire TCRs were annotated as SARS-CoV-2-specific by exact matching of V gene, CDR3 amino acid sequence and J gene to a known reactive TCR set. MIRA supplied the reference SARS-CoV-2 TCR set, which was filtered for enrichment in COVID-19-positive ImmuneCODE repertoires so that public or cross-reactive TCRs were removed. Using the MIRA antigens, annotated TCRs were further analysed by specific ORF or by position within an ORF. Breadth was defined as annotated unique rearrangements over total unique productive rearrangements; depth was the summed frequency of those rearrangements. Two-sided Wilcoxon rank-sum tests were used to compare TCR breadth between groups. Sourced from immuneACCESS, this table was stored by TCRdb with only in-frame sequences that have V and J called. A share of the clones is absent; for the studies checked, an unresolved V gene accounts for under half, and the remainder has no known explanation. Clone size and the V and J calls come from that table; the DNA yielded D and trimming. The sample contains roughly 40,000 clones, 75% to 85% of them found a single time. The ten largest clonotypes hold 40% to 55% of the sample.

As regards this clone: The specificity of this receptor is unknown. No much larger clone is present one base from it, and per-base qualities are unavailable.

The time point label of this sample denotes: individuals recovered from natural SARS-CoV-2 infection. Study-level results and caveats: After vaccination, spike-specific CD8+ and CD4+ T cell responses were reported to show substantial breadth. The authors noted that the TCR breadth and depth analyses may have underestimated total T cell responses. Spike-specific TCR breadth was higher in Ad26.COV2.S recipients than in placebo recipients (P = 0.0014). Vaccine and placebo recipients had similar non-spike TCR breadth, a finding consistent with the vaccine containing only spike.

This sequence was found in a human donor who had recovered from COVID-19. The specimen was peripheral blood, collected after recovery from COVID-19.

The nucleotides read TGTGCCAGCCAGGGAAGGGCCACTGAAGCTTTCTTT. The encoded protein is CASQGRATEAFF. The chain couples TRBV12-3 or TRBV12-4 to TRBJ1-1; the D gene is perhaps TRBD1, from 5 matching bases. The cysteine opens and the phenylalanine closes a CDR3 of 12 amino acids. Only CDR3 DNA is held: 36 bases, read in frame from base 1. Cut back by 8 bases and 4 bases, the V and J ends lie 11 bases apart.